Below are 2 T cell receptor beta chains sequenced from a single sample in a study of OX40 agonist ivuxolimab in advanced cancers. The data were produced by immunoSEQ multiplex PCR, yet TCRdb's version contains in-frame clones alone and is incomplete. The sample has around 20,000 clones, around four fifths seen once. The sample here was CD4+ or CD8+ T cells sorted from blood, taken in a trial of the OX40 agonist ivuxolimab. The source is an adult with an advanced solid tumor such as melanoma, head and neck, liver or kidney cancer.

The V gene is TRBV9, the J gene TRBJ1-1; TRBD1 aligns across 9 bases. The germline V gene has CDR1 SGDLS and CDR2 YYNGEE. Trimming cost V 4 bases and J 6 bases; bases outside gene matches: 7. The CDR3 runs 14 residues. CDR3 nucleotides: TGTGCCAGCAGCTCCACAGGGGGCGACCCTGAAGCTTTCTTT. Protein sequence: CASSSTGGDPEAFF.

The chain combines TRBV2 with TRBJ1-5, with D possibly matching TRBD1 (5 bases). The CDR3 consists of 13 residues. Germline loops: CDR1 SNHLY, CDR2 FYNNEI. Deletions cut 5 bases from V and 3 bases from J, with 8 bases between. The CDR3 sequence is CASSRGINQPQHF. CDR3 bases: TGTGCCAGCAGTCGGGGCATCAATCAGCCCCAGCATTTT.